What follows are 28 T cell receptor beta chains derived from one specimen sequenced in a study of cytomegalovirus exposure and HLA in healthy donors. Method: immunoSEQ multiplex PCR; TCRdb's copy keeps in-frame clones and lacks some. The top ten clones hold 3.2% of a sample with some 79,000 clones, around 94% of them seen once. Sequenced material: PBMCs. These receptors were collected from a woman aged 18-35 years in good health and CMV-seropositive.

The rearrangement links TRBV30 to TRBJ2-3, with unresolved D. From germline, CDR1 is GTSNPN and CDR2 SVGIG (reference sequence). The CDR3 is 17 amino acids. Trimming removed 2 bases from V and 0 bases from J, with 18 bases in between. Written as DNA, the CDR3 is TGTGCCTGGAGTCAACTCGGGTCGCCGAAAAGCACAGATACGCAGTATTTT. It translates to CAWSQLGSPKSTDTQYF.

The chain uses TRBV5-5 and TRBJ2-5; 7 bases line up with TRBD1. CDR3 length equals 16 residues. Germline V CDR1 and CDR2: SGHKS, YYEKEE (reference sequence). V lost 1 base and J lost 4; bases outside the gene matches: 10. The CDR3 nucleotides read TGTGCCAGCAGCTTGCGAGGGGGCGCGGCTGGAGAGACCCAGTACTTC. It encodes CASSLRGGAAGETQYF.

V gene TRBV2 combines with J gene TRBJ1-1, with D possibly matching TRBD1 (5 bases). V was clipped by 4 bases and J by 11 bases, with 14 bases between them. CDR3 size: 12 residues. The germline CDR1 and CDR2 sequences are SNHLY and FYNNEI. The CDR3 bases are TGTGCCAGCAGTGCGGACACCCTCAGGGCTTTCTTT. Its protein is CASSADTLRAFF.

CDR3 nucleotides: TGTGCCAGCTCACCAGTGCTTATCAGCTCTGGAAACACCATATATTTT. It encodes CASSPVLISSGNTIYF. The chain uses TRBV18 and TRBJ1-3; D gene ambiguous. From germline, CDR1 is KGHSH and CDR2 LQKENI. The CDR3 is 16 amino acids. V was trimmed by 2 bases and J by 0 bases, leaving 11 bases between them. The full variable domain, completed using reference TRBV18 and TRBJ1-3, is NAGVMQNPRHLVRRRGQEARLRCSPMKGHSHVYWYRQLPEEGLKFMVYLQKENIIDESGMPKERFSAEFPKEGPSILRIQQVVRGDSAAYFCASSPVLISSGNTIYFGEGSWLTVV.

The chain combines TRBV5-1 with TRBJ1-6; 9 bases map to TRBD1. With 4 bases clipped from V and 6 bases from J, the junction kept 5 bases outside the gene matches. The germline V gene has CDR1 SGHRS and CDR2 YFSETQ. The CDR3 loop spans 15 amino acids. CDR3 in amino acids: CASSPQTGGNSPLHF. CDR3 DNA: TGCGCCAGCAGCCCACAGACAGGGGGTAATTCACCCCTCCACTTT.

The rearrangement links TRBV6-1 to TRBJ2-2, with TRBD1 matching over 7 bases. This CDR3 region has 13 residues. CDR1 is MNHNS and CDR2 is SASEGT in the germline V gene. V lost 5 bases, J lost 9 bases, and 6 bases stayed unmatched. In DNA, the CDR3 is TGTGCCAGCAGTTTAGACAGGGCCAGGGAGCTGTTTTTT. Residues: CASSLDRARELFF.

The CDR3 loop reads CASSPWDRSIYEQYF. CDR3 coding DNA: TGTGCCAGCAGTCCTTGGGACAGAAGTATCTACGAGCAGTACTTC. V is TRBV27 and J is TRBJ2-7, with 7 bases fitting TRBD1. This CDR3 spans 15 amino acids. CDR1 and CDR2 (germline): MNHEY, SMNVEV (reference sequence). Trimming cost V 5 bases and J 3 bases; bases outside gene matches: 10.

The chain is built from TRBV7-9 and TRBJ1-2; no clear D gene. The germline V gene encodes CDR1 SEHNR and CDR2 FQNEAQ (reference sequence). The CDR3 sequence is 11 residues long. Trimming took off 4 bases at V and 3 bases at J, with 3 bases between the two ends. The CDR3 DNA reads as TGTGCCAGCAGCTCGGACTATGGCTACACCTTC. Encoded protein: CASSSDYGYTF.

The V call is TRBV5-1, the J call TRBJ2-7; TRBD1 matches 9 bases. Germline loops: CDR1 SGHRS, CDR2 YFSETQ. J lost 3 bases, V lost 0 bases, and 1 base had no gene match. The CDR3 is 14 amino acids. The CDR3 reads CASSLGGQGYEQYF. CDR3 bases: TGCGCCAGCAGCTTGGGGGGACAGGGCTACGAGCAGTACTTC.

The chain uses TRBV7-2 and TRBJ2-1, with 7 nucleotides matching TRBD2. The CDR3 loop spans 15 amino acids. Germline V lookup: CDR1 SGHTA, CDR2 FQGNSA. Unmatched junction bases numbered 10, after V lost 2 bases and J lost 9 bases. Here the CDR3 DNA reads TGTGCCAGCAGCTTATACGGGACTACCTTTTCTGAGCAGTTCTTC. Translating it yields CASSLYGTTFSEQFF.

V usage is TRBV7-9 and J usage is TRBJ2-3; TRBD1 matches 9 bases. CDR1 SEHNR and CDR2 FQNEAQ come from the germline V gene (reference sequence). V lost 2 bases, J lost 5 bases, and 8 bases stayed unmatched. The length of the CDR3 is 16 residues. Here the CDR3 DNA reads TGTGCCAGCAGCTTACTAGGACAGGGGCGAGAAGATACGCAGTATTTT. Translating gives CASSLLGQGREDTQYF.

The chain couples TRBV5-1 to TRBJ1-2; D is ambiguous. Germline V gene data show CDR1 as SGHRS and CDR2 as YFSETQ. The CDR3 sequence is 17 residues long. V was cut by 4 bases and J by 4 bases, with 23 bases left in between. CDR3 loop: CASSMDPRVATLYGYTF. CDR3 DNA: TGCGCCAGCAGCATGGATCCGAGGGTGGCCACTCTCTATGGCTACACCTTC.

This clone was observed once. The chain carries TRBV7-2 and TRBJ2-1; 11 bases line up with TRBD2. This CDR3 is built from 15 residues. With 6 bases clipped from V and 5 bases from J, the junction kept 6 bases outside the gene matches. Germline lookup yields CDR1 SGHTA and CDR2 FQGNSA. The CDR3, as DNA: TGTGCCAGCAGTCCTACTAGCGGGAGCCACAATGAGCAGTTCTTC. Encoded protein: CASSPTSGSHNEQFF.

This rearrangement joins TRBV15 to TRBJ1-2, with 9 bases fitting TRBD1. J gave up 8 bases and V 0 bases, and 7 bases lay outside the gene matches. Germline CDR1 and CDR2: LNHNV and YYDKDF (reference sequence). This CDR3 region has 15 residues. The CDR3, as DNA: TGTGCCACCAGCAGAGATCTCGGGACAGGGTGGGGCTACACCTTC. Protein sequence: CATSRDLGTGWGYTF.

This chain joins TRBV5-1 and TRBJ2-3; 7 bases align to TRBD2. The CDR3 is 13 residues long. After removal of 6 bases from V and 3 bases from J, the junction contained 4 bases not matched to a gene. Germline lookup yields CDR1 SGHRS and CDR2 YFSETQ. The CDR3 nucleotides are TGCGCCAGCACCCTGGGGGGGACAGATACGCAGTATTTT. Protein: CASTLGGTDTQYF. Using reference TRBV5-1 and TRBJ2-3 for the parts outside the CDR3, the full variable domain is KAGVTQTPRYLIKTRGQQVTLSCSPISGHRSVSWYQQTPGQGLQFLFEYFSETQRNKGNFPGRFSGRQFSNSRSEMNVSTLELGDSALYLCASTLGGTDTQYFGPGTRLTVL.

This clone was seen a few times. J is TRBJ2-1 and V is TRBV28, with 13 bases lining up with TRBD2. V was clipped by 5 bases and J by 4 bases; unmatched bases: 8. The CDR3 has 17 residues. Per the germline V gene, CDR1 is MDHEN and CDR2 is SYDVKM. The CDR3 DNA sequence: TGTGCCAGCAGTGGGACTAGCGGGAACCTGGGGTACAATGAGCAGTTCTTC. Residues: CASSGTSGNLGYNEQFF.

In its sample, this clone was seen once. CDR3 sequence reads: CASSFTTGNTEAFF. The CDR3 region has the DNA TGTGCCAGCAGCTTCACGACTGGGAACACTGAAGCTTTCTTT. V is TRBV14 and J is TRBJ1-1; no clear D. This CDR3 contains 14 residues. The V and J ends lost 5 bases and 1 base respectively, with 11 bases between them. Germline CDR1 is SGHDN and CDR2 is FVKESK.

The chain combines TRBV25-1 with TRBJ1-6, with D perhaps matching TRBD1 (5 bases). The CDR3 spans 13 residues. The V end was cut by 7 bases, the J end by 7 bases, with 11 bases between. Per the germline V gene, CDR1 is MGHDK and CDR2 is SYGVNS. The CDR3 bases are TGTGCCAGCATGGGGACTCGGAATTCACCCCTCCACTTT. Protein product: CASMGTRNSPLHF. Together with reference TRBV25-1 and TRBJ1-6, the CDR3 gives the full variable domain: EADIYQTPRYLVIGTGKKITLECSQTMGHDKMYWYQQDPGMELHLIHYSYGVNSTEKGDLSSESTVSRIRTEHFPLTLESARPSHTSQYLCASMGTRNSPLHFGNGTRLTVT.

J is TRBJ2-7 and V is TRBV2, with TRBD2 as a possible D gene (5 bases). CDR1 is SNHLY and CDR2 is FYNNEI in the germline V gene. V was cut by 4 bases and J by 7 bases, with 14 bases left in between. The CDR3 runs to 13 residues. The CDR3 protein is CASSASRDQEQYF. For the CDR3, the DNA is TGTGCCAGCAGTGCTTCGAGGGATCAGGAGCAGTACTTC.

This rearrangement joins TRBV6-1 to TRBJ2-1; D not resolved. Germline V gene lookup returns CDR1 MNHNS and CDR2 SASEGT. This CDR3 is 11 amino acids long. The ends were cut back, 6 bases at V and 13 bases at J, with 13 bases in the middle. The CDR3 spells CASSGMVVQFF. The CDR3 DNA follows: TGTGCCAGCAGCGGTATGGTAGTACAGTTCTTC.

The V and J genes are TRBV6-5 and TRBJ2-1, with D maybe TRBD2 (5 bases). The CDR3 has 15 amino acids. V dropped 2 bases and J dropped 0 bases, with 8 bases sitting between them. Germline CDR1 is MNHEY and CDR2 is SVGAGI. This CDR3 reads CASSYRGSSYNEQFF. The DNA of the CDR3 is TGTGCCAGCAGTTACCGGGGAAGCTCCTACAATGAGCAGTTCTTC.

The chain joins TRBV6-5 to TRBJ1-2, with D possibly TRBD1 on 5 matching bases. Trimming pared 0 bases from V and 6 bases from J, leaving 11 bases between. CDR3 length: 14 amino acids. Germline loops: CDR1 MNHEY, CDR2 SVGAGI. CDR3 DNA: TGTGCCAGCAGTTACTCAAGACAGCCGCATGGCTACACCTTC. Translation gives CASSYSRQPHGYTF.

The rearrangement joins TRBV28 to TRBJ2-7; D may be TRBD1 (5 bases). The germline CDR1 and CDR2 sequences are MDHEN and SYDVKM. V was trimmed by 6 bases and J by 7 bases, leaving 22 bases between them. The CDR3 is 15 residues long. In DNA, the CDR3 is TGTGCCAGCAGATCTGGGTCAGGGTTCTTCGAGGAGCAGTACTTC. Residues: CASRSGSGFFEEQYF.

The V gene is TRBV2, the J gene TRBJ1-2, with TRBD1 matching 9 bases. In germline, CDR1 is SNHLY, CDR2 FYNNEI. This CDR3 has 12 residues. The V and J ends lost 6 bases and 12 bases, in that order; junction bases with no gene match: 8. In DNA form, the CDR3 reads TGTGCCAGCAGCTCCGGGACAGGGATCCACACCTTC. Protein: CASSSGTGIHTF.

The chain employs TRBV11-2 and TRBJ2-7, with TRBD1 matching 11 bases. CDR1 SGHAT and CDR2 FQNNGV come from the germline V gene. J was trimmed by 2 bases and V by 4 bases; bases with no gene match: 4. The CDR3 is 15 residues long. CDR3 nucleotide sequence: TGTGCCAGCAGCTCGTGGGACAGGGGGGCCTACGAGCAGTACTTC. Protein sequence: CASSSWDRGAYEQYF.

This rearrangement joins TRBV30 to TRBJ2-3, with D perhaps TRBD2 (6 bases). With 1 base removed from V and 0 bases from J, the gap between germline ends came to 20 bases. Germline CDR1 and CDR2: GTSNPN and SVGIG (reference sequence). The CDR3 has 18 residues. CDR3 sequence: CAWSGGVSRGPSTDTQYF. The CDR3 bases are TGTGCCTGGAGTGGGGGGGTCTCCCGGGGCCCGAGCACAGATACGCAGTATTTT.

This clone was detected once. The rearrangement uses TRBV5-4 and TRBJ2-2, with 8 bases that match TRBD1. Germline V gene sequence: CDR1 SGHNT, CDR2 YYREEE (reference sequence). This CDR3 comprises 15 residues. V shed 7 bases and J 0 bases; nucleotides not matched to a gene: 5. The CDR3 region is CASGRQGTNTGELFF. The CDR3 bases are TGTGCCAGCGGAAGACAGGGGACGAACACCGGGGAGCTGTTTTTT.

This CDR3 reads CASSVRDNSYEQYF. The CDR3 coding sequence is TGTGCCAGCAGCGTCCGGGACAACTCCTACGAGCAGTACTTC. This chain joins TRBV7-8 and TRBJ2-7; the D gene is possibly TRBD1 (6 bases). This CDR3 spans 14 amino acids. Trimming cost V 5 bases and J 0 bases, with 11 bases left between them. Germline-derived CDR1 and CDR2 are SGHVS and FQNEAQ.